This T cell receptor (beta chain) was sequenced in a study of beta chain features in type 1 diabetes. Findings of the study overall: There was a possibility that cDNA sequencing over-represented cells with high TCR expression.

The study reverse transcribed the entire isolated RNA, so it sequenced expressed TCRB transcripts. Clones were sequenced by immunoSEQ multiplex PCR, and TCRdb holds only the in-frame ones, with some missing. Of under 400,000 clones listed, around 19% are singletons. The CDR3 has 15 amino acids. Trimming cost V 0 bases and J 9 bases, with 16 bases left between them. Germline CDR1 MGHRA, CDR2 YSYEKL. Note on this clone: No antigen is known for it.

The V gene is TRBV4-1, the J gene TRBJ2-3, with D tentatively TRBD2 (5 bases). Input material: naive CD4+ T cells from blood. The TCR was taken from a woman aged 18-29 years in good health. The CDR3 DNA sequence: TGCGCCAGCAGCCAAGATCCTCGAGGGTTCGACACGCAGTATTTT. This codes for CASSQDPRGFDTQYF.